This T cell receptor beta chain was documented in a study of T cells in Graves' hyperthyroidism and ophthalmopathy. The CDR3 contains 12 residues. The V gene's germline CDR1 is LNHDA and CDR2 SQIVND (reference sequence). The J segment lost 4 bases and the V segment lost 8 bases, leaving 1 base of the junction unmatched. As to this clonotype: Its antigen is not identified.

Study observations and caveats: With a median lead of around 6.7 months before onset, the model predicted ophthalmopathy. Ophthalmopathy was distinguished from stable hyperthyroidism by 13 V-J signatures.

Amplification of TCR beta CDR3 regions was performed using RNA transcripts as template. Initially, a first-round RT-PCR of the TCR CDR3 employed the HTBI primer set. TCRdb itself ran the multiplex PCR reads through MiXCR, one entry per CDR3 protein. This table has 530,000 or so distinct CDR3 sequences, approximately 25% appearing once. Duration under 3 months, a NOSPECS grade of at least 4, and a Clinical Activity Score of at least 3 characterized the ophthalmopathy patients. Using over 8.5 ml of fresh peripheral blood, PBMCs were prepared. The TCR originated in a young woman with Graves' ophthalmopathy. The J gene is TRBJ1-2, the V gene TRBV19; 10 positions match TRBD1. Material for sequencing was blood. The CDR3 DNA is TGTGCCAGTTGGGACAGGGGCTATGGCTACACCTTC. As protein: CASWDRGYGYTF.